These T cell receptor beta chains were read from a single sample in a study of vaccination effects on CD4 cells after COVID-19. Assay: immunoSEQ multiplex PCR; the TCRdb copy retains only in-frame clones and omits some. The sample shows under 15,000 clones, 60% to 85% of them seen only once. The antigens of these receptors remain unknown. The sequencing here drew on CD4+ T cells from PBMCs cultured with HCoV-NL63 spike peptides, taken after COVID-19 vaccination. The receptors originated from a human donor who had a prior SARS-CoV-2 infection. Each CDR3 is given with its conserved first and last residue. D genes are given only for firm matches. Size tells how often a clone was seen (once, few, many) or the class of an expanded clone, and some rows leave it out.

V,D,J,size,DNA,CDR3
TRBV5-1,TRBD1,TRBJ1-4,-,TGCGCCAGCAGCTTTCTCGGACAGGGGGCCCTAGATGAAAAACTGTTTTTT,CASSFLGQGALDEKLFF
TRBV5-4,TRBD2,TRBJ2-3,-,TGTGCCAGCAGCACGATCCAGCGGGGGAGCACAGATACGCAGTATTTT,CASSTIQRGSTDTQYF
TRBV19,-,TRBJ2-5,-,TGTGCCAGTAGTAATATGGCGTTAGAGACCCAGTACTTC,CASSNMALETQYF
TRBV9,-,TRBJ2-2,-,TGTGCCAGCAGCGACCACGGGGCCCCGAACACCGGGGAGCTGTTTTTT,CASSDHGAPNTGELFF
TRBV5-1,TRBD2,TRBJ2-2,-,TGCGCCAGCAGCTCTAGCGGGGCAAACACCGGGGAGCTGTTTTTT,CASSSSGANTGELFF
TRBV2,TRBD2,TRBJ2-1,-,TGTGCCAGCAGTAGGACTAGCGGGAAGGTCAATGAGCAGTTCTTC,CASSRTSGKVNEQFF
TRBV7-2,TRBD2,TRBJ2-1,-,TGTGCCAGCAGCTTAGGTGGCGGGAGGAGGTACAATGAGCAGTTCTTC,CASSLGGGRRYNEQFF
TRBV6-6,-,TRBJ2-2,once,TGTGCCAGCAGTGGACTTCAGGTTGAGAGCACCGGGGAGCTGTTTTTT,CASSGLQVESTGELFF
TRBV2,-,TRBJ1-1,-,TGTGCCAGCGGCCAAGTCTGGGACACTGAAGCTTTCTTT,CASGQVWDTEAFF
TRBV5-1,-,TRBJ1-1,-,TGCGCCAGCAGCTTGGGGGCCATTCGAGGAGCTTTCTTT,CASSLGAIRGAFF
TRBV6-6,TRBD1,TRBJ1-1,-,TGTGCCAGCAGTGACCAGACAGGGTCGGATGAAGCTTTCTTT,CASSDQTGSDEAFF
TRBV29-1,-,TRBJ2-7,-,TGCAGCGTTGGTTTCGGGTCCGGGTCCTACGAGCAGTACTTC,CSVGFGSGSYEQYF
TRBV7-2,-,TRBJ2-7,-,TGTGCCAGCAGCCCCCACGGGGTCACCTACGAGCAGTACTTC,CASSPHGVTYEQYF
TRBV9,TRBD2,TRBJ2-3,-,TGTGCCAGCAGCGTAGGACTAGCGGATACCACAGATACGCAGTATTTT,CASSVGLADTTDTQYF
TRBV25-1,TRBD1,TRBJ1-2,-,TGTGCCAGCAGTGATTGGACAGGGGCGAACTATGGCTACACCTTC,CASSDWTGANYGYTF
TRBV5-1,TRBD2,TRBJ2-7,-,TGCGCCAGCAGCTTGGGTTCTAGCGGGGGCTACGAGCAGTACTTC,CASSLGSSGGYEQYF
TRBV10-3,TRBD1,TRBJ2-5,-,TGTGCCATCAGTAGAAGACAGGGCGAGGAGACCCAGTACTTC,CAISRRQGEETQYF
TRBV5-1,-,TRBJ1-4,-,TGCGCCAGCAGCTCCAACCCTGCCGGGGGTGAAAAACTGTTTTTT,CASSSNPAGGEKLFF
TRBV11-2,-,TRBJ2-7,-,TGTGCCAGCAGCCCTGTTTCGTCGCAAGGCCACGAGCAGTACTTC,CASSPVSSQGHEQYF
TRBV11-3,TRBD2,TRBJ2-3,-,TGTGCCAGCAGCCCCACCTCAGCGGGAGGGGCATATACGCAGTATTTT,CASSPTSAGGAYTQYF
TRBV11-2,-,TRBJ1-2,-,TGTGCCAGCAGCAGAGGGGGGGGCATCCTAACCCAGGGGTATGGCTACACCTTC,CASSRGGGILTQGYGYTF
TRBV27,TRBD1,TRBJ2-7,-,TGTGCCAGCAGTTGGGACTTTCCCGGGACAGGGGGCTACGAGCAGTACTTC,CASSWDFPGTGGYEQYF
TRBV9,TRBD1,TRBJ2-2,-,TGTGCCAGCAGCGTATTCGGGACAGCTAACACCGGGGAGCTGTTTTTT,CASSVFGTANTGELFF
TRBV29-1,-,TRBJ2-1,-,TGCAGCGTTGAAGGCAGACTCTCCTACAATGAGCAGTTCTTC,CSVEGRLSYNEQFF
TRBV18,-,TRBJ2-2,-,TGTGCCAGCTCACCACCGTCGGCCAGGGTTATCGGGGAGCTGTTTTTT,CASSPPSARVIGELFF
TRBV5-6,TRBD1,TRBJ1-5,-,TGTGCCAGCAGCGCAACCCCAGGGGGGGGTAGCAATCAGCCCCAGCATTTT,CASSATPGGGSNQPQHF
TRBV9,-,TRBJ1-2,-,TGTGCCAGCAGCCAAGTGGAGGGCTATGGCTACACCTTC,CASSQVEGYGYTF
TRBV14,-,TRBJ1-1,-,TGTGCCAGCCGGGGGGGGCACACTGAAGCTTTCTTT,CASRGGHTEAFF
TRBV5-1,TRBD1,TRBJ2-7,-,TGCGCCAGCAGCGAGGGACAGGGTTCCTACGAGCAGTACTTC,CASSEGQGSYEQYF
TRBV21-1,-,TRBJ2-5,-,TGTGCCAGCAGCGGAGATGTCCGGGAGACCCAGTACTTC,CASSGDVRETQYF
TRBV15,-,TRBJ2-3,-,TGTGCCACCAGCAGAGGTGGTAGCAGCTCGCGGGATACGCAGTATTTT,CATSRGGSSSRDTQYF
TRBV6-5,TRBD2,TRBJ2-1,once,TGTGCCAGCAGGGCTAGCGGGGGTTACAATGAGCAGTTCTTC,CASRASGGYNEQFF
TRBV2,-,TRBJ2-2,-,TGTGCCAGCAGGGACGAGGGGTCCGGGGAGCTGTTTTTT,CASRDEGSGELFF
TRBV7-2,-,TRBJ2-7,-,TGTGCCAGCAGCTCGAGCCCCTACGAGCAGTACTTC,CASSSSPYEQYF
TRBV19,TRBD1,TRBJ2-7,-,TGTGCCAGTAGTTTGGGCAGGGGGTTTTACGAGCAGTACTTC,CASSLGRGFYEQYF
TRBV2,TRBD2,TRBJ2-1,-,TGTGCCAGCAGTCCCGGGGGGGGGAATTACAATGAGCAGTTCTTC,CASSPGGGNYNEQFF
TRBV7-2,-,TRBJ1-1,-,TGTGCCAGCAGCTTAAGGAACCTCCCTGAAGCTTTCTTT,CASSLRNLPEAFF
TRBV3-1/TRBV3-2,-,TRBJ1-5,once,TGTGCCAGCAGCCTAAATAGCAATCAGCCCCAGCATTTT,CASSLNSNQPQHF
TRBV6-5,TRBD1,TRBJ2-7,-,TGTGCCAGCAGCCTCGGACAGGGCTACGAGCAGTACTTC,CASSLGQGYEQYF
TRBV7-7,TRBD2,TRBJ2-2,-,TGTGCTAGCAGCTTAGGGGCTAGCGGGGGCGCCGGGGAGCTGTTTTTT,CASSLGASGGAGELFF
TRBV10-3,TRBD1,TRBJ2-4,-,TGTGCCATCAGTGAAGGGGGCGGAAACATTCAGTACTTC,CAISEGGGNIQYF
TRBV7-2,-,TRBJ1-6,once,TGTGCCAGCAGCTTAGGTTTCGGCGGCAGGGCAAATTCACCCCTCCACTTT,CASSLGFGGRANSPLHF
TRBV2,TRBD1,TRBJ2-6,-,TGTGCCAGCAGGGGGGACAGGGCTGGGGCCAACGTCCTGACTTTC,CASRGDRAGANVLTF
TRBV27,-,TRBJ1-5,once,TGTGCCAGCAGTTTATACAGGTATCAGCCCCAGCATTTT,CASSLYRYQPQHF
TRBV7-8,-,TRBJ2-2,once,TGTGCCAGCAGCTTAATGACGCGGGGATCGAACACCGGGGAGCTGTTTTTT,CASSLMTRGSNTGELFF
TRBV9,-,TRBJ2-3,-,TGTGCCAGCAGCGTAGGGGTCTCCCGGGATCTTGATACGCAGTATTTT,CASSVGVSRDLDTQYF
TRBV7-8,-,TRBJ2-7,-,TGTGCCAGCAGCTTAGATGCAGGGGACCGCGAGCAGTACTTC,CASSLDAGDREQYF
TRBV5-5,TRBD1,TRBJ2-5,-,TGTGCCAGCAGCTCCTGGACAGGGGGTGGGGAGACCCAGTACTTC,CASSSWTGGGETQYF
TRBV5-1,TRBD1,TRBJ2-3,-,TGCGCCAGCAGCTTGGAACAGGGGGCAGATACGCAGTATTTT,CASSLEQGADTQYF
TRBV19,-,TRBJ1-1,-,TGTGCCAGTAGTATTTACGGGGGAGGCACTGAAGCTTTCTTT,CASSIYGGGTEAFF
TRBV18,-,TRBJ2-7,-,TGTGCCAGCTCCCCGAACACAGGTTACGAGCAGTACTTC,CASSPNTGYEQYF
TRBV30,-,TRBJ2-7,-,TGTGCCTGCCTTCTACGGGTTCCAGACTACGAGCAGTACTTC,CACLLRVPDYEQYF
TRBV6-2/TRBV6-3,TRBD1,TRBJ1-1,-,TGTGCCAGCAGTTCTATGGGACAGGTGACTGAAGCTTTCTTT,CASSSMGQVTEAFF
TRBV4-1,-,TRBJ2-3,once,TGCGCCAGCAGCCGGGCAGGGGCGGGGGGCACAGATACGCAGTATTTT,CASSRAGAGGTDTQYF
TRBV18,TRBD1,TRBJ1-1,-,TGTGCCAGCTCGTTCGTAGGGGGCTTGAACACTGAAGCTTTCTTT,CASSFVGGLNTEAFF
TRBV7-8,-,TRBJ1-4,once,TGTGCCAGCAGCTTAGTGAGGGTACCCCGCGAAAAACTGTTTTTT,CASSLVRVPREKLFF
TRBV7-2,-,TRBJ2-7,-,TGTGCCAGCAGCTTAGCGGGGACAAGGATCAATTTC,CASSLAGTRINF
TRBV18,-,TRBJ1-2,-,TGTGCCAGCTCACCACTGTCTTCGGGAAGTGCTGGCTACACCTTC,CASSPLSSGSAGYTF
TRBV5-1,-,TRBJ1-1,-,TGCGCCAGCAGCTTGTATGGGGGGAACACTGAAGCTTTCTTT,CASSLYGGNTEAFF